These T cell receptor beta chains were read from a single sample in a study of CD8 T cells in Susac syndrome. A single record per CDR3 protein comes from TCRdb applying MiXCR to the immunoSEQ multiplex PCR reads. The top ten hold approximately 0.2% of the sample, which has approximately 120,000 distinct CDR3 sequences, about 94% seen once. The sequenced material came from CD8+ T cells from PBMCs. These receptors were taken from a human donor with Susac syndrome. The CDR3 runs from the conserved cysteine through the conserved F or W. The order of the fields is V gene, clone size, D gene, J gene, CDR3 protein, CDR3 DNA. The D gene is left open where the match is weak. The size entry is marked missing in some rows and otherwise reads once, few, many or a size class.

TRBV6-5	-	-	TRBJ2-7	CASSYSSGSSAEQYF	TGTGCCAGCAGTTACTCATCGGGGAGTAGTGCCGAGCAGTACTTC
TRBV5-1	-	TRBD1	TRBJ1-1	CASSLLGQGMNTEAFF	TGCGCCAGCAGCTTGTTGGGACAGGGAATGAACACTGAAGCTTTCTTT
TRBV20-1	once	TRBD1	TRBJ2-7	CSARAEGAADYEQYF	TGCAGTGCTAGAGCTGAGGGGGCAGCTGACTACGAGCAGTACTTC
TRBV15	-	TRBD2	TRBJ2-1	CATSRLLADSYNEQFF	TGTGCCACCAGCAGACTACTAGCGGACTCCTACAATGAGCAGTTCTTC
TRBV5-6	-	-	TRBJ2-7	CASSWSYEQYF	TGTGCCAGCAGCTGGAGCTACGAGCAGTACTTC
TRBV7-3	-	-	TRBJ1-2	CASSLMGFDGYTF	TGTGCCAGCAGCTTAATGGGTTTCGATGGCTACACCTTC
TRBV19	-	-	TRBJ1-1	CASIQGKKAFF	TGTGCCAGTATACAGGGAAAGAAAGCTTTCTTT
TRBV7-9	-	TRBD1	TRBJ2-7	CASSSQKTGAYEQYF	TGTGCCAGCAGCTCTCAGAAGACAGGGGCCTACGAGCAGTACTTC
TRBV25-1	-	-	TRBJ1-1	CATDSGQNTEAFF	TGTGCCACCGACAGCGGCCAAAACACTGAAGCTTTCTTT
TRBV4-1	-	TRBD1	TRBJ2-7	CASSQADRGYEQYF	TGCGCCAGCAGCCAAGCGGACAGGGGCTACGAGCAGTACTTC
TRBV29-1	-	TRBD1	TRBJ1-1	CSVGKFPDRDANTEAFF	TGCAGCGTTGGTAAATTTCCGGACAGGGATGCGAACACTGAAGCTTTCTTT
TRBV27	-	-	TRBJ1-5	CASSDLPPVGGLYGNQPQHF	TGTGCCAGCAGTGACCTACCCCCCGTCGGTGGCCTTTATGGGAATCAGCCCCAGCATTTT
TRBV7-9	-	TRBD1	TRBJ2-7	CASSSTGTGVDFSYEQYF	TGTGCCAGCAGCTCGACCGGGACAGGGGTCGACTTCTCCTACGAGCAGTACTTC
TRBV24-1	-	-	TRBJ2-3	CATSDVWGDTDTQYF	TGTGCCACCAGTGACGTGTGGGGGGACACAGATACGCAGTATTTT
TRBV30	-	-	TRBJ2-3	CAWSVTVSTDTQYF	TGTGCCTGGAGTGTCACAGTTAGCACAGATACGCAGTATTTT
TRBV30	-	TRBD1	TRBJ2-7	CALGTGASFDEQYF	TGTGCCTTGGGAACAGGGGCCTCTTTCGACGAGCAGTACTTC
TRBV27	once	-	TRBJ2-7	CASSLGEEYEQYF	TGTGCCAGCAGTTTAGGGGAGGAATACGAGCAGTACTTC
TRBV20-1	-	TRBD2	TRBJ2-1	CSAAPTSGPDNEQFF	TGCAGTGCTGCTCCGACTAGCGGACCCGACAATGAGCAGTTCTTC
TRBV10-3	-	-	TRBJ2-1	CAISEYRDNEQFF	TGTGCCATCAGTGAGTATCGAGACAATGAGCAGTTCTTC
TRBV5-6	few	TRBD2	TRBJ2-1	CASSLAGGGYNEQFF	TGTGCCAGCAGTCTGGCCGGGGGGGGTTACAATGAGCAGTTCTTC
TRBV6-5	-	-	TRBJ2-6	CASTHGGDGANVLTF	TGTGCCAGCACCCACGGGGGAGATGGGGCCAACGTCCTGACTTTC
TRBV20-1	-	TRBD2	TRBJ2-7	CSARGGERESYEQYF	TGCAGTGCTAGGGGGGGAGAGCGGGAATCCTACGAGCAGTACTTC
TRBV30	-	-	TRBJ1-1	CAWRGGNTEAFF	TGTGCCTGGAGAGGGGGGAACACTGAAGCTTTCTTT
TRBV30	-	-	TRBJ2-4	CAWDSAKNIQYF	TGTGCCTGGGACTCAGCCAAAAACATTCAGTACTTC
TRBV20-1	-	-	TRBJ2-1	CSAPRTGGNEQFF	TGCAGTGCTCCCCGCACCGGGGGCAATGAGCAGTTCTTC
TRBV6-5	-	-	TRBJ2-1	CASRSLRAEEQFF	TGTGCCAGCAGGTCCCTTAGGGCAGAGGAGCAGTTCTTC
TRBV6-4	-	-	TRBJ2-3	CASSDGQSTDTQYF	TGTGCCAGCAGCGATGGACAAAGCACAGATACGCAGTATTTT
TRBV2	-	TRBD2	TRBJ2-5	CASRTSGRLETQYF	TGTGCCAGCCGGACTAGCGGGAGGCTAGAGACCCAGTACTTC
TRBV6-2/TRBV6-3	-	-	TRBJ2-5	CASSGNGETQYF	TGTGCCAGCAGTGGAAATGGCGAGACCCAGTACTTC
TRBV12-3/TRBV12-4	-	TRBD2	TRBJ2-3	CASSSRTSPGTDTQYF	TGTGCCAGCAGTTCCCGGACTAGCCCAGGCACAGATACGCAGTATTTT
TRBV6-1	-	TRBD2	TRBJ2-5	CASSAGTSGGPETQYF	TGTGCCAGCAGTGCTGGGACTAGCGGGGGGCCCGAGACCCAGTACTTC
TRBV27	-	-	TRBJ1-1	CASSRSLLNTEAFF	TGTGCCAGCAGTCGTTCTCTTTTGAACACTGAAGCTTTCTTT
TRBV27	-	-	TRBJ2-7	CASSKQGPYEQYF	TGTGCCAGCAGTAAACAGGGACCTTACGAGCAGTACTTC
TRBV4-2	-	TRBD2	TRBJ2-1	CASSQPPAGGPANEQFF	TGTGCCAGCAGCCAACCTCCAGCGGGAGGGCCCGCGAATGAGCAGTTCTTC
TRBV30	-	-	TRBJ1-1	CAWAPGHPNTEAFF	TGTGCCTGGGCCCCGGGACACCCGAACACTGAAGCTTTCTTT
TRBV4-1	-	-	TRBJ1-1	CASSQGWETEAFF	TGCGCCAGCAGCCAAGGATGGGAGACTGAAGCTTTCTTT
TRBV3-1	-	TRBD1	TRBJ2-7	CASSQDFTGGYEQYF	TGTGCCAGCAGCCAAGACTTTACAGGGGGGTACGAGCAGTACTTC
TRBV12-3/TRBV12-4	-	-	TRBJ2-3	CASSFGPTDTQYF	TGTGCCAGCAGTTTCGGTCCAACAGATACGCAGTATTTT
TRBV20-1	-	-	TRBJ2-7	CSARDPGGDSYEQYF	TGCAGTGCTAGAGATCCCGGGGGTGATTCCTACGAGCAGTACTTC
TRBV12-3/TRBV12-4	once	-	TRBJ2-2	CASSFAAHTGELFF	TGTGCCAGCAGTTTTGCGGCGCACACCGGGGAGCTGTTTTTT
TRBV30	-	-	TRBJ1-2	CAWSPGLMDYGYTF	TGTGCCTGGAGCCCGGGACTGATGGACTATGGCTACACCTTC
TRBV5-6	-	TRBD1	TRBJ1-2	CASSFGQVNYGYTF	TGTGCCAGCAGCTTCGGACAGGTTAACTATGGCTACACCTTC
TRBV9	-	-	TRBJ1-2	CASSVDRGTYGYTF	TGTGCCAGCAGCGTAGATAGAGGGACCTATGGCTACACCTTC
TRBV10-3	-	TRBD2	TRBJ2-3	CAISESTMRESIVDTQYF	TGTGCCATCAGTGAGTCGACAATGCGGGAGTCAATTGTGGATACGCAGTATTTT
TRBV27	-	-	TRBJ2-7	CASSLFQGQSYEQYF	TGTGCCAGCAGTTTATTCCAGGGACAAAGTTACGAGCAGTACTTC
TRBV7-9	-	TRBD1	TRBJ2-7	CASSHWDRGAYEQYF	TGTGCCAGCAGCCACTGGGACAGGGGGGCCTACGAGCAGTACTTC
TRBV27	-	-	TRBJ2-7	CASSSWVGYEQYF	TGTGCCAGCAGTTCCTGGGTGGGTTACGAGCAGTACTTC
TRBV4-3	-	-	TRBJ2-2	CASSPLLNTGELFF	TGCGCCAGCAGCCCCTTACTAAACACCGGGGAGCTGTTTTTT
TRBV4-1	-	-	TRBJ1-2	CASSQDIATSYGYTF	TGCGCCAGCAGCCAAGATATAGCAACCTCCTATGGCTACACCTTC
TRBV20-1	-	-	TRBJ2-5	CSARPRGETQYF	TGCAGTGCGCGTCCCAGAGGGGAGACCCAGTACTTC
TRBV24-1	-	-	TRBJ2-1	CATSDLSDEQFF	TGTGCCACCAGTGATTTAAGTGATGAGCAGTTCTTC
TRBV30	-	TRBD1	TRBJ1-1	CAWSTGGRGTEAFF	TGTGCCTGGAGCACAGGGGGCAGGGGCACTGAAGCTTTCTTT
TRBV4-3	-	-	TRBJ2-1	CASSQEGQGSYNEQFF	TGCGCCAGCAGCCAAGAGGGTCAGGGATCGTACAATGAGCAGTTCTTC
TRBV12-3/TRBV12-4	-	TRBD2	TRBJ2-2	CASSPGGTTGELFF	TGTGCCAGCAGTCCGGGGGGGACAACCGGGGAGCTGTTTTTT
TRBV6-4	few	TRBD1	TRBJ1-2	CASKNRGLSRGYTF	TGTGCCAGCAAAAACAGGGGGCTATCTAGAGGCTACACCTTC
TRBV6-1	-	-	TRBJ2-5	CASGGGEQETQYF	TGTGCCAGCGGAGGGGGTGAGCAAGAGACCCAGTACTTC
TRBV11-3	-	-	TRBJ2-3	CASSSRQGRPTDTQYF	TGTGCCAGCAGCTCCCGCCAAGGGAGACCCACAGATACGCAGTATTTT
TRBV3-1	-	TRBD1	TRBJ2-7	CASSHGQGYEQYF	TGTGCCAGCAGCCACGGACAGGGCTACGAGCAGTACTTC
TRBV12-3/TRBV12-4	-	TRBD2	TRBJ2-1	CASSSGLAPNNEQFF	TGTGCCAGCAGTTCGGGACTAGCGCCCAACAATGAGCAGTTCTTC
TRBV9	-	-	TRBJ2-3	CASSGTSHTDTQYF	TGTGCCAGCAGCGGGACTTCGCACACAGATACGCAGTATTTT